This entry lists 5 T cell receptor beta chains sequenced from one sample in a study of T cells in Graves' hyperthyroidism and ophthalmopathy. The CDR3 regions of TCR beta were amplified from RNA transcripts. First-round RT-PCR targeting the TCR CDR3 was performed with the HTBI primer set. TCRdb re-analysed the multiplex PCR reads in MiXCR, keeping a single row per CDR3 protein. The sample has roughly 630,000 distinct CDR3 sequences; about a sixth are singletons. What was sequenced was blood. The source is a woman aged 25-40 years with Graves' hyperthyroidism.

J is TRBJ1-3 and V is TRBV20-1; no clear D gene. With 1 base removed from V and 1 base from J, the gap between germline ends came to 20 bases. This CDR3 has 18 residues. Per germline, CDR1 DFQATT and CDR2 SNEGSKA (reference sequence). The CDR3 region has the DNA TGCAGTGCTAGAGGCGTTAATAACCTCGATACTTCTGGAAACACCATATATTTT. As protein: CSARGVNNLDTSGNTIYF.

The genes are TRBV11-2 and TRBJ1-6, with D perhaps TRBD1 (5 bases). This CDR3 region has 15 residues. The V gene's germline CDR1 is SGHAT and CDR2 FQNNGV. V lost 4 bases, J lost 11 bases, and 18 bases lay in between. CDR3 protein: CASSSGHGGSTPLHF. CDR3 bases: TGTGCCAGCAGCTCCGGACACGGCGGATCCACACCCCTCCACTTT. Combining the CDR3 with reference TRBV11-2 and TRBJ1-6 gives the whole variable domain EAGVAQSPRYKIIEKRQSVAFWCNPISGHATLYWYQQILGQGPKLLIQFQNNGVVDDSQLPKDRFSAERLKGVDSTLKIQPAKLEDSAVYLCASSSGHGGSTPLHFGNGTRLTVT.

In this sample, this clonotype turned up once. A much larger clone differs by one base, so this may be a read error. This chain uses TRBV7-9 with TRBJ1-1; no clear D. Germline-derived CDR1 and CDR2 are SEHNR and FQNEAQ (reference sequence). The CDR3 runs 15 residues. The CDR3 is CACSFRVVEDTEAFF. In DNA, the CDR3 is TGTGCCTGCAGCTTTAGGGTTGTAGAGGACACTGAAGCTTTCTTT.

This clonotype has a count of ten or more. The chain joins TRBV12-3 or TRBV12-4 to TRBJ2-7; 10 bases map to TRBD1. Trimming at V came to 8 bases and at J to 6 bases, leaving 7 bases not matched to a gene. The CDR3 loop spans 13 amino acids. The CDR3 region has the DNA TGTGCCAGCTGGGACAGGGGAGGTGGCGAGCAGTACTTC. This translates into CASWDRGGGEQYF.

This clonotype was counted at least ten times. The CDR3 here is CSALAGATNEKLFF. CDR3 DNA sequence: TGCAGTGCCCTCGCTGGCGCAACTAATGAAAAACTGTTTTTT. The V and J genes are TRBV20-1 and TRBJ1-4; D uncertain. Germline V gene data show CDR1 as DFQATT and CDR2 as SNEGSKA (reference sequence). The CDR3 has 14 amino acids. The ends were cut back, 6 bases at V and 0 bases at J, with 11 bases in the middle.